This entry lists 18 T cell receptor beta chains sequenced from one sample in a study of a mutant IDH1 vaccine in newly diagnosed glioma. These receptors are not linked to any known antigen. TCRdb keeps only in-frame clones here, not all; method: immunoSEQ multiplex PCR. The profile shows around 66,000 clones, under 90% of them singletons. Time point specified: week 11, during vaccination. The vaccine gave 300 ug of a 20-mer mutant IDH1 peptide subcutaneously per dose. The starting material was PBMCs, obtained from a glioma patient whose treatment included an IDH1 peptide vaccine. The receptors come from a man aged 45 to 65 with glioma.

This clone occurred a few times. The genes are TRBV19 and TRBJ1-5, with a possible D match to TRBD1 (6 bases). Per germline, CDR1 LNHDA and CDR2 SQIVND (reference sequence). The CDR3 contains 13 residues. V lost 6 bases and J lost 5, with 11 bases in between. The CDR3 region has the DNA TGTGCCAGTAGACAGGGTCGAGATCAGCCCCAGCATTTT. Its protein is CASRQGRDQPQHF.

The rearrangement links TRBV6-5 to TRBJ1-6; TRBD1 might be the D (5 bases). Germline CDR1 MNHEY, CDR2 SVGAGI. The CDR3 has 14 residues. Trimming shortened V by 8 bases and J by 6 bases, and 14 bases separated the two germline ends. This CDR3 is CASGRGITNSPLHF. The DNA for the CDR3 is TGTGCCAGCGGGAGGGGCATTACTAATTCACCCCTCCACTTT.

The chain recombines TRBV6-6 with TRBJ2-7; tentatively, D is TRBD1 or TRBD2 (6 bases each). Per germline, CDR1 MNHNY and CDR2 SVGAGI (reference sequence). Trimming left V 0 bases short and J 5 bases short, with 14 bases between. CDR3 length: 15 amino acids. The CDR3 region has the DNA TGTGCCAGCAGTTACTCGAGGGGGGCAGGCGACGAGCAGTACTTC. It encodes CASSYSRGAGDEQYF.

This rearrangement joins TRBV10-3 to TRBJ2-2, with D unresolved. Trimming shortened V by 6 bases and J by 0 bases, and 5 bases separated the two germline ends. Germline CDR1 reads ENHRY; CDR2 reads SYGVKD. The CDR3 length is 13 residues. In DNA, the CDR3 is TGTGCCATCAGCGTCGCGAACACCGGGGAGCTGTTTTTT. Encoded protein: CAISVANTGELFF.

The chain is built from TRBV5-4 and TRBJ1-2, with TRBD1 matching over 9 bases. V lost 1 base and J lost 10; bases outside the gene matches: 5. The CDR3 is made up of 13 amino acids. Germline V lookup: CDR1 SGHNT, CDR2 YYREEE (reference sequence). The CDR3 coding sequence is TGTGCCAGCAGCTTGCTAGGACAGGGGTCCTACACCTTC. It codes for CASSLLGQGSYTF. Filled out from reference TRBV5-4 and TRBJ1-2, the complete variable domain reads ETGVTQSPTHLIKTRGQQVTLRCSSQSGHNTVSWYQQALGQGPQFIFQYYREEENGRGNFPPRFSGLQFPNYSSELNVNALELDDSALYLCASSLLGQGSYTFGSGTRLTVV.

The chain uses TRBV6-6 and TRBJ1-1, with D unclear. V lost 7 bases and J 3 bases, leaving 9 bases between the germline ends. Germline loops: CDR1 MNHNY, CDR2 SVGAGI (reference sequence). CDR3 length: 12 amino acids. CDR3: CASTLLYTEAFF. CDR3 nucleotide sequence: TGTGCCAGCACTCTTCTTTACACTGAAGCTTTCTTT.

The chain joins TRBV30 to TRBJ2-7; TRBD1 is a possible D gene (5 bases). Germline V CDR1 and CDR2: GTSNPN, SVGIG (reference sequence). This CDR3 is 16 amino acids long. V was shortened by 2 bases and J by 3 bases, with 20 bases between the two germline ends. CDR3 in DNA: TGTGCCTGGAGTCTTCCTGGCAGGGCCCTCTTCTACGAGCAGTACTTC. It yields the protein CAWSLPGRALFYEQYF.

This clone has just one count. The J gene is TRBJ1-5, the V gene TRBV19; unclear D gene. The germline V gene has CDR1 LNHDA and CDR2 SQIVND (reference sequence). The ends were cut back, 4 bases at V and 6 bases at J, with 10 bases in the middle. The CDR3 totals 13 residues. Written as DNA, the CDR3 is TGTGCCAGTAGTACGGGCTCGGGTCAGCCCCAGCATTTT. The encoded protein is CASSTGSGQPQHF.

V and J are TRBV7-2 and TRBJ2-3; 7 nucleotides agree with TRBD1. V was pared by 5 bases and J by 6 bases, with 8 bases of the junction left unmatched. The germline V gene encodes CDR1 SGHTA and CDR2 FQGNSA. This CDR3 has 14 residues. This CDR3 is CASSGRTGSDTQYF. In DNA form, the CDR3 reads TGTGCCAGCAGCGGCCGGACAGGAAGCGATACGCAGTATTTT.

This clone was counted a few times. The V and J genes are TRBV6-5 and TRBJ1-2; the D is unclear. Germline lookup yields CDR1 MNHEY and CDR2 SVGAGI. V was clipped by 8 bases and J by 8 bases, with 12 bases between them. CDR3 length equals 11 residues. The CDR3 DNA is TGTGCCAGCGGGGAGGGTAGCGGCTACACCTTC. The encoded protein is CASGEGSGYTF.

CDR3 coding DNA: TGTGCCAGCAGTCGGACAGGGAATCAGCCCCAGCATTTT. Translating it yields CASSRTGNQPQHF. The rearrangement links TRBV6-1 to TRBJ1-5; 8 bases agree with TRBD1. The V and J ends lost 5 bases and 4 bases, in that order; junction bases with no gene match: 1. The germline CDR1 and CDR2 sequences are MNHNS and SASEGT. The CDR3 has 13 amino acids.

V and J are TRBV11-3 and TRBJ1-1, with unresolved D. The CDR3 is made up of 14 amino acids. Trimming removed 6 bases from V and 2 bases from J, with 13 bases in between. Looked up from germline, CDR1 is SGHNT and CDR2 is YENEEA. For the CDR3, the DNA is TGTGCCAGCAGTCCGCGGAACCATAACACTGAAGCTTTCTTT. Translating gives CASSPRNHNTEAFF.

The genes are TRBV9 and TRBJ1-2; 7 bases agree with TRBD1. The CDR3 has 14 amino acids. The germline V gene has CDR1 SGDLS and CDR2 YYNGEE. V lost 4 bases, J lost 4 bases, and 7 bases stayed unmatched. The CDR3: CASSPDRAGYGYTF. Written as DNA, the CDR3 is TGTGCCAGCAGCCCAGACAGGGCTGGCTATGGCTACACCTTC.

The chain uses TRBV5-1 and TRBJ2-2; no firm D call. CDR1 SGHRS and CDR2 YFSETQ come from the germline V gene. This CDR3 is 14 amino acids long. Trimming shortened V by 5 bases and J by 3 bases, and 11 bases separated the two germline ends. This CDR3 is CASRRQTDTGELFF. DNA for the CDR3: TGCGCCAGCAGAAGGCAGACCGACACCGGGGAGCTGTTTTTT.

The chain uses TRBV15 and TRBJ1-3; no reliable D call. The CDR3 has 13 amino acids. Germline V gene lookup returns CDR1 LNHNV and CDR2 YYDKDF (reference sequence). V was clipped by 5 bases and J by 0 bases, with 5 bases between them. The chain's CDR3 is CATSVLSGNTIYF. The CDR3 bases are TGTGCCACCAGCGTCCTCTCTGGAAACACCATATATTTT.

This chain uses TRBV6-1 with TRBJ1-2; TRBD1 might be the D (6 bases). Germline loops: CDR1 MNHNS, CDR2 SASEGT. V lost 0 bases and J 3 bases, leaving 14 bases between the germline ends. This CDR3 comprises 16 residues. CDR3 nucleotide sequence: TGTGCCAGCAGTGAAGCGACAAGGGGGTCTTACTATGGCTACACCTTC. This gives the protein CASSEATRGSYYGYTF.

This clone was seen a few times. This rearrangement joins TRBV18 to TRBJ2-1; possible D gene TRBD2, 5 bases. The V gene lost 3 bases and the J gene lost 2 bases, with 5 bases spanning the gap. Germline CDR1 KGHSH, CDR2 LQKENI. The CDR3 totals 13 residues. CDR3 sequence (DNA): TGTGCCAGCTCACCCGGGGCCTACAATGAGCAGTTCTTC. This sequence encodes CASSPGAYNEQFF.

This chain connects TRBV2 to TRBJ1-2; D is perhaps TRBD1 (6 bases). The CDR3 is 14 amino acids. The V gene's germline CDR1 is SNHLY and CDR2 FYNNEI. Trimming cost V 1 base and J 4 bases, with 10 bases left between them. CDR3 DNA sequence: TGTGCCAGCAGTGAAGGGACAGACGCCTATGGCTACACCTTC. It encodes CASSEGTDAYGYTF.